This TCR beta chain was obtained from a study of T-cell memory formation after mild COVID-19. About the study: There were largely donor-specific TCR clusters. Broader study findings: CD8+ contracting clones occupied EMRA, while CD4+ ones occupied mainly CM and EM. Later expanders leaned CD4+, whereas day 15 to 85 contracting clones were balanced CD4/CD8.

In germline, CDR1 is DFQATT, CDR2 SNEGSKA (reference sequence). With 3 bases removed from V and 5 bases from J, the gap between germline ends came to 10 bases. This CDR3 is 12 amino acids long. TCR alpha and TCR beta cDNA libraries carrying sample barcodes and UMIs were produced by 5'RACE using constant-segment primers. One entry per CDR3 protein results from TCRdb running MiXCR on the 5' RACE reads. This sample has 550,000 to 650,000 distinct CDR3 sequences, with around 15% found just once. Turning to this clonotype: Its antigen is unidentified.

Sequenced input: PBMCs or a T cell subset sorted from them (not recorded which). V gene TRBV20-1 combines with J gene TRBJ2-5, with a possible D match to TRBD2 (6 bases). The receptor's source is an adult woman who had mild COVID-19 (a few samples of this study predate the infection). Cell type and time point are not known. CDR3: CSASAGRETQYF. The CDR3 DNA follows: TGCAGTGCTAGTGCGGGGCGGGAGACCCAGTACTTC.